Listed below are T cell receptor beta chains from one sample, sequenced in a study of blood T cell repertoires in COVID-19. Clones were sequenced by immunoSEQ multiplex PCR, and TCRdb holds only the in-frame ones, with some missing. The table records approximately 190,000 clones, roughly 84% of them present only once. The sequencing sample was made of PBMCs or T cells enriched from blood (not recorded which). Every receptor here comes from a young woman who had been exposed to COVID-19. The CDR3 runs from the conserved cysteine through the conserved F or W.

j_call v_call cdr3_aa
TRBJ1-4 TRBV2 CASSPLQGRGEKLFF
TRBJ2-3 TRBV10-1 CASSEGGADTQYF
TRBJ1-4 TRBV18 CASSGREASTNEKLFF
TRBJ1-5 TRBV30 CAWSATRGSQPQHF
TRBJ1-5 TRBV28 CASSFPRQGPNQPQHF
TRBJ2-7 TRBV7-2 CASSLASGGVSVQYF
TRBJ2-2 TRBV12-3/TRBV12-4 CASSLTSGAGLFF
TRBJ2-3 TRBV5-1 CASRPDSPDTQYF
TRBJ1-2 TRBV5-1 CASSPQGQFYGYTF
TRBJ1-1 TRBV3-1/TRBV3-2 CASSEISGDTEAFF
TRBJ1-6 TRBV27 CASSFGGYNSPLHF
TRBJ2-7 TRBV5-1 CASSTQQGASGEQYF
TRBJ2-6 TRBV6-5 CASSYSGGTGANVLTF
TRBJ2-7 TRBV6-5 CASRFGQASDEQYF
TRBJ2-7 TRBV7-2 CASRPDRGPPYEQYF
TRBJ1-4 TRBV4-2 CASSQPITGGANEKLFF
TRBJ2-3 TRBV3-1/TRBV3-2 CASSPRTGTTDTQYF
TRBJ2-7 TRBV7-3 CASSLNVRDEQYF
TRBJ2-1 TRBV12-3/TRBV12-4 CASSLSGTSWRFF
TRBJ2-5 TRBV23-1 CASGGGAAERWPIQETQYF
TRBJ1-1 TRBV7-6 CASSPRDRNTEAFF
TRBJ1-4 TRBV5-1 CASSLDTFSSEKLFF
TRBJ2-7 TRBV20-1 CSASGLAGTSGYEQYF
TRBJ2-3 TRBV7-9 CASSLETFTDTQYF
TRBJ2-3 TRBV4-1 CASSQASTDTQYF
TRBJ1-1 TRBV6-5 CATRQGHTEAFF
TRBJ2-1 TRBV6-5 CASRVMGLAYNEQFF